These 5 T cell receptor beta chains share one sample of origin, sequenced in a study of neoadjuvant anti-PD-1 for oral cavity cancer. Time point indicated: after neoadjuvant nivolumab, at surgical resection. The data were produced by immunoSEQ multiplex PCR, yet TCRdb's version contains in-frame clones alone and is incomplete. The table lists roughly 13,000 clones, over 70% of them singletons, with roughly 2.8% in the top ten. Source: PBMCs, taken after nivolumab (anti-PD-1) treatment. The receptor source for this set is a person between 40 and 80 years old with oral cavity squamous cell carcinoma.

The rearrangement joins TRBV12-2 to TRBJ2-1. TRBV12-2 has pseudogene status. This CDR3 has 15 residues. The CDR3 bases are TGTGCAAGTCGCCCAGAGGGGTCGTGCCTGGATGAGCAGTTCTTC. Encoded protein: CASRPEGSCLDEQFF.

This clone was found a few times. The chain combines TRBV28 with TRBJ1-1; D is unresolved. The CDR3 runs to 14 residues. Trimming cost V 8 bases and J 0 bases, with 13 bases left between them. Germline V gives CDR1 MDHEN, CDR2 SYDVKM. The CDR3 here is CASRTLSLNTEAFF. CDR3 sequence (DNA): TGTGCCAGCCGGACTCTTAGTTTGAACACTGAAGCTTTCTTT.

J is TRBJ2-7 and V is TRBV7-4; no reliable D call. Germline assignment: CDR1 SGHVT and CDR2 SQSDAQ. This CDR3 spans 14 amino acids. Trimming left V 1 base short and J 5 bases short, with 12 bases between. The CDR3 loop reads CASSLVGQYHEQYF. The CDR3 nucleotides are TGTGCCAGCAGCTTAGTTGGGCAGTACCACGAGCAGTACTTC.

The chain uses TRBV5-1 and TRBJ2-1; 9 positions agree with TRBD1. CDR1 and CDR2 (germline): SGHRS, YFSETQ. This CDR3 contains 15 residues. V was pared by 4 bases and J by 5 bases, with 7 bases of the junction left unmatched. The CDR3 reads CASSRQGGIDNEQFF. CDR3 DNA: TGCGCCAGCAGCCGACAGGGGGGAATTGACAATGAGCAGTTCTTC.

This clone turned up a few times. The V call is TRBV5-6, the J call TRBJ1-2; D is perhaps TRBD1 (5 bases). This CDR3 spans 14 amino acids. The germline CDR1 and CDR2 sequences are SGHDT and YYEEEE. The V gene lost 4 bases and the J gene lost 5 bases, with 15 bases spanning the gap. CDR3 DNA: TGTGCCAGCAGCGGCGGGACGCACCTATATGGCTACACCTTC. Translation gives CASSGGTHLYGYTF.